The TCR beta chain described here comes from a study of blood T cell repertoires in COVID-19. V gave up 5 bases and J gave up 3 bases, with 2 bases separating them. The CDR3 is 11 amino acids. CDR1 and CDR2 (germline): MNHEY, SMNVEV (reference sequence). The table came from immunoSEQ multiplex PCR; TCRdb's copy has only in-frame clones and leaves some out. The data hold under 200,000 clones, with 75% to 85% observed a single time. This chain connects TRBV27 to TRBJ2-1; D gene uncertain. This sequence was found in a woman between 40 and 50 years old with COVID-19, enrolled during active disease. Material for sequencing was peripheral blood. In DNA form, the CDR3 reads TGTGCCAGCAGTCGCTACAATGAGCAGTTCTTC. It encodes CASSRYNEQFF.